The T cell receptor beta chain described here comes from a study of blood T cells in healthy people across ages. This clonotype was counted only a few times. Its antigen remains unidentified. A second PCR of 7 to 11 cycles used a sample-barcoded 5' primer and a J-beta primer mix. Every cDNA molecule carried a tag from a template-switch adaptor bearing 12 random nucleotides. One entry per CDR3 protein, called by TCRdb with MiXCR from the 5' RACE reads. The sample consists of 1.6 million or so distinct CDR3 sequences, about 35% of them appearing once. The CDR3 extends over 14 amino acids. Germline V gene sequence: CDR1 KGHSH, CDR2 LQKENI. The V end lost 1 base, the J end lost 6 bases, and 12 bases lay between the germline ends. Peripheral blood was drawn, approximately 9.4 milliliters per donor. Overall study findings and caveats: With age, beta diversity per million T cells declined roughly linearly, significantly by about 37.

The receptor comes from a woman in her twenties or thirties in good health. J is TRBJ1-2 and V is TRBV18, with TRBD1 as a possible D gene (5 bases). Specimen: blood. This chain's CDR3 is CASSPRGVDDGYTF. DNA for the CDR3: TGTGCCAGCTCACCACGGGGGGTCGATGATGGCTACACCTTC.